Listed below are T cell receptor beta chains from one sample, sequenced in a study of blood T cell repertoires in COVID-19. TCRdb's copy holds only in-frame clones and misses some; the assay was immunoSEQ multiplex PCR. The sample has approximately 45,000 clones, 86% seen once; the top ten hold about 5%. Sequenced input: peripheral blood. The receptors were sampled from a man aged 40-49 years with active COVID-19. Both conserved end residues are part of each CDR3. The order of the fields is CDR3 DNA, CDR3 protein, D gene, V gene, J gene, clone size. A D gene is named only where the DNA matches it firmly. Expanded clones are given a class, and other clones once, few, many or no size at all.

CDR3nt: TGTGCCAGCAGACCCACAGGGGATTATGGCTACACCTTC; CDR3aa: CASRPTGDYGYTF; d_gene: TRBD1; v_gene: TRBV7-2; j_gene: TRBJ1-2; abundance: NA
CDR3nt: TGCGCCAGCAGCCCGAGGAGCTCTAGCACAGATACGCAGTATTTT; CDR3aa: CASSPRSSSTDTQYF; d_gene: NA; v_gene: TRBV4-1; j_gene: TRBJ2-3; abundance: NA
CDR3nt: TGTGCCAGCAGCCTCCAGGGGGGCCGAGGCACTGAAGCTTTCTTT; CDR3aa: CASSLQGGRGTEAFF; d_gene: TRBD1; v_gene: TRBV4-2; j_gene: TRBJ1-1; abundance: NA
CDR3nt: TGTGCCAGTAGTTTGGTCCGGGACAGGTGGAAAATGAACTATGGCTACACCTTC; CDR3aa: CASSLVRDRWKMNYGYTF; d_gene: TRBD1; v_gene: TRBV19; j_gene: TRBJ1-2; abundance: NA
CDR3nt: TGTGCCAGCAGAGATAGCGGGAGGGCATACGAGCAGTACTTC; CDR3aa: CASRDSGRAYEQYF; d_gene: TRBD2; v_gene: TRBV6-5; j_gene: TRBJ2-7; abundance: NA
CDR3nt: TGTGCCAGCAATTGGAGGGCCCTTTACAATGAGCAGTTCTTC; CDR3aa: CASNWRALYNEQFF; d_gene: NA; v_gene: TRBV6-5; j_gene: TRBJ2-1; abundance: NA
CDR3nt: TGTGCCAGCAAGCTCGGGACAGGGTACTACAATGAGCAGTTCTTC; CDR3aa: CASKLGTGYYNEQFF; d_gene: TRBD1; v_gene: TRBV6-5; j_gene: TRBJ2-1; abundance: NA
CDR3nt: TGTGCCAGCAGTTCCCGACAGGGGAGGAAAGCAGATACGCAGTATTTT; CDR3aa: CASSSRQGRKADTQYF; d_gene: TRBD1; v_gene: TRBV28; j_gene: TRBJ2-3; abundance: NA
CDR3nt: TGTGCCAGTAGTCTCGGTCCTCCGGGCTACGAGCAGTACTTC; CDR3aa: CASSLGPPGYEQYF; d_gene: NA; v_gene: TRBV19; j_gene: TRBJ2-7; abundance: NA
CDR3nt: TGTGCCATCAGACCAAGCCATCCCGGGGATTCGAACACTGAAGCTTTCTTT; CDR3aa: CAIRPSHPGDSNTEAFF; d_gene: NA; v_gene: TRBV10-3; j_gene: TRBJ1-1; abundance: NA
CDR3nt: TGTGCCAGCAGTTCCCATCTATCCTCCAATGAGCAGTTCTTC; CDR3aa: CASSSHLSSNEQFF; d_gene: NA; v_gene: TRBV11-2; j_gene: TRBJ2-1; abundance: few
CDR3nt: TGTGCCAGCAGGCCCGGGACAGATATCCTCAATGAGCAGTTCTTC; CDR3aa: CASRPGTDILNEQFF; d_gene: TRBD1; v_gene: TRBV5-4; j_gene: TRBJ2-1; abundance: NA
CDR3nt: TGTGCCAGCAGTTATCTAGCGGGAGACACCGGGGAGCTGTTTTTT; CDR3aa: CASSYLAGDTGELFF; d_gene: TRBD2; v_gene: TRBV6-2/TRBV6-3; j_gene: TRBJ2-2; abundance: NA